This T cell receptor (beta chain) comes out of a study of T cells in Graves' hyperthyroidism and ophthalmopathy. Study observations and caveats: Ophthalmopathy, which appeared later, was predicted by the model a median 6.5 months before onset. In the analysis, a 13 V-J model separated ophthalmopathy from stable hyperthyroidism.

The PBMCs were taken from 10 ml of fresh peripheral blood. This clonotype was observed many times. The antigen remains undetermined. The CDR3 length is 14 residues. Germline loops: CDR1 MNHEY, CDR2 SVGEGT. Trimming pared 2 bases from V and 2 bases from J, leaving 8 bases between. Authors of the study amplified TCR beta CDR3 regions from RNA transcripts. First-round RT-PCR of the TCR CDR3 relied on the HTBI primer set. A single record per CDR3 protein comes from TCRdb applying MiXCR to the multiplex PCR reads. The repertoire holds about 640,000 distinct CDR3 sequences, roughly 15% seen once, with around 12% in the top ten.

The sequence derives from a woman in her forties or fifties with Graves' ophthalmopathy. This chain links TRBV6-2 or TRBV6-3 with TRBJ2-3, with D possibly being TRBD2 (5 bases). The sequencing sample was made of blood. The CDR3 nucleotides are TGTGCCAGCAGTTACGGAGCGGTCACAGATACGCAGTATTTT. This sequence encodes CASSYGAVTDTQYF.